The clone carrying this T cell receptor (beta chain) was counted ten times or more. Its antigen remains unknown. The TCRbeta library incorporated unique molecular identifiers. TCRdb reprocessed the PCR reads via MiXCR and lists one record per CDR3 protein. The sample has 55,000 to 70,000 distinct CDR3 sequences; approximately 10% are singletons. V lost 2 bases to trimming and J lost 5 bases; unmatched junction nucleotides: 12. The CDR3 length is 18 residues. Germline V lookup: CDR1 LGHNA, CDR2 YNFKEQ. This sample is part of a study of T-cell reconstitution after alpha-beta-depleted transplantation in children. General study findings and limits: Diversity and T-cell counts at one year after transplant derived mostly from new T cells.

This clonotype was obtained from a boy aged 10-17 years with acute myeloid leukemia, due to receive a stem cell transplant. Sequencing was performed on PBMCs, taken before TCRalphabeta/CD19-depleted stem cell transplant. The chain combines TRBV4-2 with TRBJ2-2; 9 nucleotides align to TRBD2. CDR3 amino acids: CASSQRAGGTQRTGELFF. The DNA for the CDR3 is TGTGCCAGCAGCCAAAGAGCGGGAGGTACCCAAAGGACCGGGGAGCTGTTTTTT.